The 17 T cell receptor beta chains in this list originate from one sample, sequenced in a study of blood T cell repertoires in COVID-19. TCRdb's copy holds only in-frame clones and misses some; the assay was immunoSEQ multiplex PCR. In the table there are around 260,000 clones, approximately 90% of which are singletons. Sequenced: peripheral blood. These receptors were collected from a man aged 25-45 years with acute or convalescent COVID-19.

The rearrangement uses TRBV30 and TRBJ1-2; D possibly corresponds to TRBD1 (6 bases). From germline, CDR1 is GTSNPN and CDR2 SVGIG (reference sequence). Trimming stripped 0 bases from V and 4 bases from J, with 9 bases between. The CDR3 runs 13 residues. The CDR3 coding sequence is TGTGCCTGGAGTGTAACAGGGACCTATGGCTACACCTTC. Amino acid sequence: CAWSVTGTYGYTF. Full variable domain (missing parts from reference TRBV30 and TRBJ1-2): SQTIHQWPATLVQPVGSPLSLECTVEGTSNPNLYWYRQAAGRGLQLLFYSVGIGQISSEVPQNLSASRPQDRQFILSSKKLLLSDSGFYLCAWSVTGTYGYTFGSGTRLTVV.

The chain has TRBV28 and TRBJ2-6, with D possibly being TRBD1 (5 bases). The V and J ends lost 6 bases and 0 bases respectively, with 9 bases between them. This CDR3 has 15 amino acids. Germline values: CDR1 MDHEN, CDR2 SYDVKM. CDR3 sequence reads: CASRTDSSGANVLTF. CDR3 nucleotides: TGTGCCAGCAGGACAGACAGCTCTGGGGCCAACGTCCTGACTTTC.

This chain links TRBV12-3 or TRBV12-4 with TRBJ1-2; possibly TRBD1 for D (6 bases). The CDR3 contains 12 residues. V lost 8 bases and J 8 bases, leaving 15 bases between the germline ends. CDR3 nucleotides: TGTGCCAGCGGCCCAGGGGCTGGAGGCTACACCTTC. Protein product: CASGPGAGGYTF.

This clone was detected only a few times. The chain is built from TRBV7-2 and TRBJ1-2; TRBD1 matches 9 bases. This CDR3 has 17 amino acids. With 3 bases clipped from V and 5 bases from J, the junction kept 13 bases outside the gene matches. CDR1 is SGHTA and CDR2 is FQGNSA in the germline V gene. CDR3 in DNA: TGTGCCAGCAGCTTGGAAGGGACAGGGAGATTTCGGTATGGCTACACCTTC. This codes for CASSLEGTGRFRYGYTF.

The chain links TRBV4-2 to TRBJ1-4; 8 nucleotides align to TRBD1. V shed 0 bases, J shed 5 bases, and the junction held 17 bases outside the gene matches. CDR1 is LGHNA, CDR2 YNFKEQ, per germline. This CDR3 has 20 residues. This chain's CDR3 is CASSQELDRGRMRSNEKLFF. Written as DNA, the CDR3 is TGTGCCAGCAGCCAAGAGCTAGACAGGGGAAGAATGAGGTCGAATGAAAAACTGTTTTTT.

DNA of the CDR3: TGTGCCAGCAGCTTAGGAGGCAAGGAGACCCAGTACTTC. The encoded protein is CASSLGGKETQYF. This chain uses TRBV11-2 with TRBJ2-5; the D is unclear. Trimming took 1 base from V and 5 from J, leaving 8 bases between them. Germline CDR1 reads SGHAT; CDR2 reads FQNNGV. The CDR3 spans 13 residues.

The V gene is TRBV28, the J gene TRBJ2-3; perhaps TRBD2 as D (7 bases). V lost 4 bases, J lost 5 bases, and 13 bases lay in between. The CDR3 totals 14 residues. Germline-derived CDR1 and CDR2 are MDHEN and SYDVKM. The CDR3 sequence is CASSSRGAQDTQYF. In nucleotides, the CDR3 is TGTGCCAGCAGTTCCCGGGGGGCTCAAGATACGCAGTATTTT.

The rearrangement uses TRBV9 and TRBJ2-1, with 8 bases matching TRBD2. CDR1 SGDLS and CDR2 YYNGEE come from the germline V gene. This CDR3 has 13 amino acids. After removal of 3 bases from V and 8 bases from J, the junction contained 4 bases not matched to a gene. The CDR3 reads CASSERERDEQFF. CDR3 DNA sequence: TGTGCCAGCAGCGAGCGGGAGAGGGATGAGCAGTTCTTC.

The genes are TRBV5-1 and TRBJ1-1; 7 nucleotides align to TRBD1. The CDR3 runs 14 residues. Germline CDR1 SGHRS, CDR2 YFSETQ. V trimming: 3 bases; J trimming: 4 bases; junction bases outside the gene matches: 6. CDR3 amino acids: CASSSTGAGTEAFF. CDR3 DNA sequence: TGCGCCAGCAGCTCTACAGGGGCTGGCACTGAAGCTTTCTTT.

V and J are TRBV3-1 (or the pseudogene TRBV3-2) and TRBJ1-2; D gene ambiguous. With 6 bases removed from V and 4 bases from J, the gap between germline ends came to 15 bases. The CDR3 sequence is 14 residues long. Germline-derived CDR1 and CDR2 are LGHDT and YNNKEL (reference sequence). The DNA of the CDR3 is TGTGCCAGCAGACCAACGAGGGCCAGCTATGGCTACACCTTC. As protein: CASRPTRASYGYTF.

V gene TRBV5-4 combines with J gene TRBJ1-2, with 7 bases matching TRBD1. CDR3 length equals 15 residues. Germline V gene lookup returns CDR1 SGHNT and CDR2 YYREEE (reference sequence). V lost 0 bases and J lost 4; bases outside the gene matches: 6. This CDR3 is CASSLGQGVVYGYTF. Written as DNA, the CDR3 is TGTGCCAGCAGCTTGGGACAGGGTGTTGTCTATGGCTACACCTTC.

The rearrangement uses TRBV9 and TRBJ2-6; 8 positions agree with TRBD2. Germline loops: CDR1 SGDLS, CDR2 YYNGEE. CDR3 length: 19 amino acids. With 4 bases clipped from V and 0 bases from J, the junction kept 12 bases outside the gene matches. CDR3: CASSSRGGQSRSGANVLTF. The CDR3 region has the DNA TGTGCCAGCAGCTCCCGGGGGGGGCAGTCCCGCTCTGGGGCCAACGTCCTGACTTTC.

The chain employs TRBV6-5 and TRBJ1-6; D gene unclear. CDR3 length equals 15 residues. Trimming cost V 2 bases and J 6 bases, with 11 bases left between them. Germline CDR1 and CDR2: MNHEY and SVGAGI. CDR3 sequence (DNA): TGTGCCAGCAGTTACGGGCAGCAGCTTAATTCACCCCTCCACTTT. Residues: CASSYGQQLNSPLHF.

This chain links TRBV4-2 with TRBJ1-5; no firm D call. Trimming took off 1 base at V and 1 base at J, with 5 bases between the two ends. CDR1 is LGHNA, CDR2 YNFKEQ, per germline. The CDR3 length is 14 residues. The CDR3 here is CASSQAQSNQPQHF. The CDR3 nucleotides read TGTGCCAGCAGCCAAGCGCAGAGCAATCAGCCCCAGCATTTT.

CDR3 bases: TGTGCCAGCAGCTTCTCAGGACAGGGATCTGAAGCTTTCTTT. This encodes CASSFSGQGSEAFF. The chain couples TRBV11-1 to TRBJ1-1; TRBD1 aligns across 8 bases. Unmatched junction bases numbered 6, after V lost 3 bases and J lost 6 bases. Germline V gene sequence: CDR1 SGHAT, CDR2 FQDESV (reference sequence). The CDR3 sequence is 14 residues long.

This clone has only a few counts. The rearrangement uses TRBV18 and TRBJ2-5; D remains unclear. This CDR3 is 13 amino acids long. Germline CDR1 is KGHSH and CDR2 is LQKENI. Trimming cost V 6 bases and J 3 bases, with 11 bases left between them. CDR3 DNA: TGTGCCAGCTCCCCCCTCCTTGAAGAGACCCAGTACTTC. Amino acid sequence: CASSPLLEETQYF.

This sequence joins TRBV5-8 and TRBJ2-3; the D gene is possibly TRBD1 (5 bases). The CDR3 runs 11 residues. V gave up 8 bases and J gave up 6 bases, with 10 bases separating them. CDR1 and CDR2 from the germline V gene are SGHTS and YDEGEE. The CDR3: CASYRTDTQYF. In nucleotides, the CDR3 is TGTGCCAGTTACAGGACGGATACGCAGTATTTT.